Below, 25 T cell receptor beta chains from the same sample are listed, as sequenced in a study of T cells after yellow fever vaccination (dated by TCRdb to between 2018 and 2020). The sample's treatment or condition label, decoded: live attenuated yellow fever vaccine strain. Libraries came from 5' RACE. The listed sequencing device is Illumina HiSeq 2500. TCRdb itself trimmed the public reads at Q25 with fastp, ran MiXCR and retained productive beta chains. Each record represents a unique CDR3 protein, reported with the most common genes and DNA among its rows. The sample table lists some 600,000 distinct CDR3 sequences, 17% of them with a count of one. Roughly a sixth of the sample belongs to the ten largest clones. Sequencing was performed on PBMCs, taken less than 6 days after the first yellow fever vaccination. These receptor sequences come from a man aged 18 to 35 who received the YFV17D yellow fever vaccine.

This clonotype was detected only once. This rearrangement joins TRBV9 to TRBJ2-3; 8 bases agree with TRBD2. Germline lookup yields CDR1 SGDLS and CDR2 YYNGEE. This CDR3 has 15 residues. V lost 3 bases to trimming and J lost 5 bases; unmatched junction nucleotides: 8. The chain's CDR3 is CASSASGRGGDTQYF. The CDR3 DNA follows: TGTGCCAGCAGCGCCTCAGGACGGGGGGGAGATACGCAGTATTTT.

The V gene is TRBV5-1, the J gene TRBJ2-1, with D tentatively TRBD1 or TRBD2 (5 bases each). Trimming took off 4 bases at V and 1 base at J, with 12 bases between the two ends. Looked up from germline, CDR1 is SGHRS and CDR2 is YFSETQ. CDR3 length: 15 residues. In nucleotides, the CDR3 is TGCGCCAGCAGCAGGCGGGCAGGGTCCTACAATGAGCAGTTCTTC. Translating it yields CASSRRAGSYNEQFF.

This clonotype turned up a few times. This rearrangement joins TRBV25-1 to TRBJ2-1; unclear D gene. V lost 5 bases and J lost 5, with 13 bases in between. The CDR3 runs to 14 residues. Looked up from germline, CDR1 is MGHDK and CDR2 is SYGVNS. The CDR3 protein is CASSRDTEHNEQFF. The CDR3 DNA sequence: TGTGCCAGCAGTCGTGACACGGAACACAATGAGCAGTTCTTC.

This clonotype was counted a few times. The chain has TRBV29-1 and TRBJ2-3; D call uncertain. With 7 bases removed from V and 9 bases from J, the gap between germline ends came to 17 bases. This CDR3 region has 12 residues. Germline CDR1 SQVTM, CDR2 ANQGSEA. Here the CDR3 DNA reads TGCAGCGATATTCAGACCCATCCCACGCAGTATTTT. Translation: CSDIQTHPTQYF.

This clonotype turned up a few times. This chain connects TRBV5-4 to TRBJ1-2; tentative D call: TRBD1 (6 bases). Germline V gene lookup returns CDR1 SGHNT and CDR2 YYREEE (reference sequence). This CDR3 contains 14 residues. The V gene lost 4 bases and the J gene lost 7 bases, with 17 bases spanning the gap. This chain's CDR3 is CASSPGAVTSGYTF. The DNA for the CDR3 is TGTGCCAGCAGCCCAGGGGCGGTAACTAGTGGCTACACCTTC.

The chain employs TRBV7-2 and TRBJ2-3, with D perhaps TRBD1 or TRBD2 (5 bases each). The CDR3 is 16 residues long. Germline-derived CDR1 and CDR2 are SGHTA and FQGNSA. V dropped 1 base and J dropped 2 bases, with 13 bases sitting between them. The CDR3: CASSLDSGGNTDTQYF. The CDR3 coding sequence is TGTGCCAGCAGCTTAGATTCTGGGGGTAACACAGATACGCAGTATTTT.

A few counts support this clonotype. The rearrangement joins TRBV4-2 to TRBJ1-2, with 7 bases matching TRBD1. CDR1 LGHNA and CDR2 YNFKEQ come from the germline V gene. CDR3 size: 14 residues. V gave up 4 bases and J gave up 6 bases; unmatched junction bases: 8. CDR3 nucleotides: TGTGCCAGCAGCCCGCAGGGGGGAGAAGATGGCTACACCTTC. It specifies CASSPQGGEDGYTF.

The CDR3, as DNA: TGCAGCGTTACCAGGGGTCCAACTAATGAAAAACTGTTTTTT. It yields the protein CSVTRGPTNEKLFF. V usage is TRBV29-1 and J usage is TRBJ1-4; TRBD1 is a possible D gene (6 bases). CDR1 is SQVTM, CDR2 ANQGSEA, per germline. Trimming pared 5 bases from V and 0 bases from J, leaving 10 bases between. The CDR3 length is 14 residues.

This clonotype was seen a handful of times. The chain's CDR3 is CASSLTGTAYEQYV. CDR3 DNA sequence: TGTGCCAGCAGTTTAACCGGGACAGCTTACGAGCAGTACGTC. The genes are TRBV27 and TRBJ2-7; TRBD1 agrees at 7 bases. The CDR3 extends over 14 amino acids. V dropped 2 bases and J dropped 4; count of bases not matched to a gene: 5. Germline CDR1 reads MNHEY; CDR2 reads SMNVEV (reference sequence).

This clonotype was detected ten times or more. The rearrangement uses TRBV7-9 and TRBJ2-3, with D unresolved. This CDR3 is built from 12 residues. CDR1 and CDR2 (germline): SEHNR, FQNEAQ (reference sequence). With 1 base removed from V and 7 bases from J, the gap between germline ends came to 6 bases. In DNA, the CDR3 is TGTGCCAGCAGCTTAGAGGTGTATACGCAGTATTTT. It codes for CASSLEVYTQYF. Together with reference TRBV7-9 and TRBJ2-3, the CDR3 gives the full variable domain: DTGVSQNPRHKITKRGQNVTFRCDPISEHNRLYWYRQTLGQGPEFLTYFQNEAQLEKSRLLSDRFSAERPKGSFSTLEIQRTEQGDSAMYLCASSLEVYTQYFGPGTRLTVL.

This clonotype was seen at least ten times. The chain is built from TRBV6-5 and TRBJ1-1; a weak D match, TRBD1 (6 bases). With 6 bases removed from V and 1 base from J, the gap between germline ends came to 18 bases. This CDR3 is built from 16 residues. Germline assignment: CDR1 MNHEY and CDR2 SVGAGI. CDR3 residues: CASRKPGQPPNTEAFF. In DNA form, the CDR3 reads TGTGCCAGCAGAAAACCCGGACAGCCCCCGAACACTGAAGCTTTCTTT.

This chain links TRBV28 with TRBJ1-1, with D hard to call. The CDR3 runs 13 residues. Germline-derived CDR1 and CDR2 are MDHEN and SYDVKM. V was clipped by 7 bases and J by 4 bases, with 13 bases between them. The CDR3, as DNA: TGTGCCAGCACTCCCTCGGTGATCACTGAAGCTTTCTTT. Its translation is CASTPSVITEAFF.

This clonotype was seen a few times. CDR3 DNA sequence: TGCGCCAGCAGCCAAAGACCTGGGACAGATACGCAGTATTTT. This codes for CASSQRPGTDTQYF. The genes are TRBV5-1 and TRBJ2-3; D uncertain. The ends were cut back, 4 bases at V and 3 bases at J, with 12 bases in the middle. From germline, CDR1 is SGHRS and CDR2 YFSETQ. The CDR3 consists of 14 residues.

In this sample, this clonotype turned up a few times. The chain uses TRBV20-1 and TRBJ1-2; maybe TRBD1 (5 bases). The germline V gene has CDR1 DFQATT and CDR2 SNEGSKA (reference sequence). The CDR3 spans 13 residues. V shed 4 bases and J shed 4 bases, with 13 bases lying between them. Here the CDR3 reads CSANSGGSYGYTF. For the CDR3, the DNA is TGCAGTGCTAATTCGGGGGGAAGCTATGGCTACACCTTC.

This clonotype was found a few times. CDR3 sequence: CASRAGVRGANTEAFF. The CDR3 DNA reads as TGTGCCAGCAGGGCTGGGGTTAGAGGGGCCAACACTGAAGCTTTCTTT. The chain has TRBV7-6 and TRBJ1-1, with D tentatively TRBD1 (5 bases). The CDR3 is made up of 16 amino acids. Germline V CDR1 and CDR2: SGHVS, FNYEAQ. V lost 6 bases, J lost 2 bases, and 19 bases lay in between.

The chain links TRBV19 to TRBJ2-3, with 8 bases matching TRBD1. Trimming cost V 9 bases and J 6 bases; bases outside gene matches: 8. The length of the CDR3 is 13 residues. Looked up from germline, CDR1 is LNHDA and CDR2 is SQIVND (reference sequence). The chain's CDR3 is CASQRQGMDTQYF. The CDR3 bases are TGTGCCAGCCAAAGACAGGGGATGGATACGCAGTATTTT.

This clonotype appeared a few times. The genes are TRBV7-2 and TRBJ1-2, with 9 positions matching TRBD1. The CDR3 length is 14 residues. V lost 5 bases to trimming and J lost 8 bases; unmatched junction nucleotides: 9. Per germline, CDR1 SGHTA and CDR2 FQGNSA. CDR3 in DNA: TGTGCCAGCAGCCCCATGGGACAGGGAGAAGGCTACACCTTC. Residues: CASSPMGQGEGYTF.

On this clonotype: Relative to the germline gene, one junction end is altered; a read error may explain this. The rearrangement uses TRBV5-4 and TRBJ1-6; perhaps TRBD1 as D (6 bases). The length of the CDR3 is 14 residues. Germline V gene lookup returns CDR1 SGHNT and CDR2 YYREEE (reference sequence). CDR3: CASSPDRWASPLRF. For the CDR3, the DNA is TGTGCCAGCAGCCCTGACAGGTGGGCTTCACCCCTCCGCTTT. Drawing the rest from reference TRBV5-4 and TRBJ1-6, the complete variable domain is ETGVTQSPTHLIKTRGQQVTLRCSSQSGHNTVSWYQQALGQGPQFIFQYYREEENGRGNFPPRFSGLQFPNYSSELNVNALELDDSALYLCASSPDRWASPLRFGNGTRLTVT.

This clonotype was counted between two and nine times. Here the CDR3 DNA reads TGTGCCAGCAGCTTACAAACTAGCGGGTCTAGGGAGCAGTTCTTC. This gives the protein CASSLQTSGSREQFF. The gene calls are TRBV7-6 and TRBJ2-1, with 9 bases aligning to TRBD2. The trim removed 2 bases at V and 10 bases at J, leaving 9 bases unmatched. This CDR3 region has 15 residues. From germline, CDR1 is SGHVS and CDR2 FNYEAQ.

The table lists this clonotype with a few counts. The DNA for the CDR3 is TGTGCCAGCAGCTCAAATCATGGATATTGGGGGGCACACAATGAGCAGTTCTTC. Amino acids: CASSSNHGYWGAHNEQFF. The genes are TRBV21-1 and TRBJ2-1; TRBD1, the D gene given by the table, was not confirmed from the DNA. TRBV21-1 counts as a pseudogene. The CDR3 is 18 residues long.

The chain recombines TRBV4-1 with TRBJ2-1; D is ambiguous. The V and J ends lost 4 bases and 15 bases respectively, with 16 bases between them. The V gene's germline CDR1 is MGHRA and CDR2 YSYEKL. The CDR3 is 12 amino acids. The CDR3 here is CASSPQSGPGFF. The CDR3 region has the DNA TGCGCCAGCAGCCCCCAAAGTGGTCCCGGGTTCTTC.

The V call is TRBV4-1, the J call TRBJ2-1; D ambiguous. The CDR3 extends over 12 amino acids. Trimming took 2 bases from V and 8 from J, leaving 7 bases between them. The germline V gene encodes CDR1 MGHRA and CDR2 YSYEKL. The CDR3 nucleotides read TGCGCCAGCAGCCAATCCCTCTATGAGCAGTTCTTC. It is translated as CASSQSLYEQFF.

This clonotype was seen more than once but under ten times. This sequence joins TRBV12-3 or TRBV12-4 and TRBJ1-2; 8 bases fit TRBD1. The CDR3 runs 17 residues. The V segment lost 4 bases and the J segment 2 bases; nucleotides outside the gene matches: 12. CDR3 sequence (DNA): TGTGCCAGCAGTTCGGACAGGGAGCGCGCAAAGAACTATGGCTACACCTTC. It specifies CASSSDRERAKNYGYTF.

The CDR3 here is CASSPFTRDTVTGELFF. CDR3 in DNA: TGTGCCAGCTCACCATTCACCCGGGACACAGTCACCGGGGAGCTGTTTTTT. This chain joins TRBV18 and TRBJ2-2; weak D call: TRBD1 (6 bases). CDR3 size: 17 residues. V was cut by 2 bases and J by 4 bases, with 17 bases left in between. Germline CDR1 and CDR2: KGHSH and LQKENI.

The V and J genes are TRBV4-1 and TRBJ2-2; the match to TRBD2 covers 13 bases. The CDR3 extends over 18 amino acids. The germline V gene encodes CDR1 MGHRA and CDR2 YSYEKL. J was trimmed by 0 bases and V by 4 bases; bases with no gene match: 5. For the CDR3, the DNA is TGCGCCAGCAGCCGTACGGGACTAGCGGGGACGAACACCGGGGAGCTGTTTTTT. Its translation is CASSRTGLAGTNTGELFF.